The rows below give T cell receptor beta chains drawn from one sample of a study of cytomegalovirus exposure and HLA in healthy donors. Assay used: immunoSEQ multiplex PCR; TCRdb lists only in-frame clones, some missing. The sample contains over 150,000 clones, about 80% of which appear only once. The sequenced sample consisted of PBMCs. The receptors originated from a woman in her forties in good health and CMV-seronegative. CDR3s include the opening cysteine and the closing phenylalanine or tryptophan. The D gene is left open where the match is weak. Where a row states a size, it is once, few, many or the class of an expanded clone; other rows omit it.

.	TRBV11-2	.	TRBJ1-1	TGTGCCAGCAGCTCTCCCTCAACGGGGGACACTGAAGCTTTCTTT	CASSSPSTGDTEAFF
.	TRBV6-1	TRBD1	TRBJ2-7	TGTGCCAGCAGGGCCCTCGGGACAGGGGGGAGCGAGCAGTACTTC	CASRALGTGGSEQYF
once	TRBV30	.	TRBJ1-1	TGTGCCTGGAGTGGATCCCGGGGCACTGAAGCTTTCTTT	CAWSGSRGTEAFF
.	TRBV11-2	.	TRBJ2-7	TGTGCCAGCAGCTTAGAGTCAGGGCCAGTCTACGAGCAGTACTTC	CASSLESGPVYEQYF
.	TRBV11-2	.	TRBJ2-1	TGTGCCAGCAGCTTAGCCAGGTACAATGAGCAGTTCTTC	CASSLARYNEQFF
few	TRBV6-5	.	TRBJ2-3	TGTGCCAGCAGTGAAGGGGAACTAGATACGCAGTATTTT	CASSEGELDTQYF
.	TRBV28	TRBD1	TRBJ1-5	TGTGCCAGCAGTTTCCCCCGCAGGGGGCATAGCAATCAGCCCCAGCATTTT	CASSFPRRGHSNQPQHF
.	TRBV30	TRBD1	TRBJ2-2	TGTGCCTGGAGGGACCGGGACAGGGGAGCACTAACGAACACCGGGGAGCTGTTTTTT	CAWRDRDRGALTNTGELFF
.	TRBV5-6	.	TRBJ2-7	TGTGCCAGCAGCAGAATGACACATACCTACGAGCAGTACTTC	CASSRMTHTYEQYF
.	TRBV6-1	.	TRBJ1-2	TGTGCCAGCAGTGGCACAGGTAACTATGGCTACACCTTC	CASSGTGNYGYTF
.	TRBV27	TRBD1	TRBJ2-7	TGTGCCAGCAGTCACCCCCGGGACAGGGGACACGAGCAGTACTTC	CASSHPRDRGHEQYF
.	TRBV4-1	TRBD1	TRBJ1-2	TGCGCCAGCAGCCGAGGGACAGGGAGGGGATATGGCTACACCTTC	CASSRGTGRGYGYTF
.	TRBV7-2	TRBD1	TRBJ2-7	TGTGCCAGCAGCCGAATTCGGGGACAGGGTTTCGTATACGAGCAGTACTTC	CASSRIRGQGFVYEQYF
.	TRBV27	TRBD2	TRBJ2-7	TGTGCCAGCATGCGGGGGGGCGCTTACGAGCAGTACTTC	CASMRGGAYEQYF
.	TRBV11-3	.	TRBJ2-7	TGTGCCAGCAGCCTGACCGAGACACCTGAGCAGTACTTC	CASSLTETPEQYF
.	TRBV30	TRBD1	TRBJ1-1	TGTGCCTGGACCCCGGGACAGGGAGAAGCTTTCTTT	CAWTPGQGEAFF
.	TRBV5-1	.	TRBJ2-5	TGCGCCAGCAAGGGGGGGCAGGTGATTGAGGAGACCCAGTACTTC	CASKGGQVIEETQYF
.	TRBV19	.	TRBJ1-2	TGTGCCAGTAGTATGAAGCAGGGCCCAGGCTATGGCTACACCTTC	CASSMKQGPGYGYTF
.	TRBV10-3	TRBD2	TRBJ2-1	TGTGCCACCCGGGCTAGCGGGTTCCAGTTCTTC	CATRASGFQFF
once	TRBV7-9	.	TRBJ1-4	TGTGCCAGCAGCTCGCCAGCAGGGGTCGAAAAACTGTTTTTT	CASSSPAGVEKLFF
once	TRBV5-4	TRBD2	TRBJ2-1	TGTGCCAGCAGCTTGGGTGGGCTAGCGGGAGGGGTGGATGAGCAGTTCTTC	CASSLGGLAGGVDEQFF
.	TRBV9	TRBD1	TRBJ1-4	TGTGCCAGCAATCCAGGGGGCGCGGATGGAAAACTGTTTTTT	CASNPGGADGKLFF
.	TRBV6-1	TRBD1	TRBJ2-5	TGTGCCAGCAGGTGGACAGGGGGCAAAGAGACCCAGTACTTC	CASRWTGGKETQYF
.	TRBV11-2	.	TRBJ2-7	TGTGCCAGCAGCTCAGGGGCTAGCTGGCGTGGCGAGCAGTACTTC	CASSSGASWRGEQYF
.	TRBV11-3	.	TRBJ1-2	TGTGCCAGCAGCAAGCGCCCGGACAAAAACGGCTACACCTTC	CASSKRPDKNGYTF
.	TRBV6-1	TRBD2	TRBJ2-7	TGTGCCATCCTAGCGGGAGAATCCTACGAGCAGTACTTC	CAILAGESYEQYF
few	TRBV19	.	TRBJ2-3	TGTGCCAGTGGGCTTATCACAGATACGCAGTATTTT	CASGLITDTQYF
.	TRBV28	.	TRBJ2-7	TGTGCCAGCAGCCTTGACAGGTTCGACGAGCAGTACTTC	CASSLDRFDEQYF
.	TRBV28	TRBD2	TRBJ2-1	TGTGCCAGCAGCTTACTAGCGGGGGTACAACCTGAGCAGTTCTTC	CASSLLAGVQPEQFF
.	TRBV7-8	TRBD2	TRBJ2-1	TGTGCCAGCAGCTTCCTAGCGGTCAGCTCCTACAATGAGCAGTTCTTC	CASSFLAVSSYNEQFF
.	TRBV6-1	TRBD1	TRBJ1-5	TGTGCCAGCAGTGAATGGGACAGCCGCAATCAGCCCCAGCATTTT	CASSEWDSRNQPQHF
once	TRBV29-1	.	TRBJ2-4	TGCAGCGTGACCGGGCGGGGGCGTTTAGCCAAAAACATTCAGTACTTC	CSVTGRGRLAKNIQYF
.	TRBV28	TRBD1	TRBJ1-1	TGTGCCAGCAAATCAGGGGGTAACACTGAAGCTTTCTTT	CASKSGGNTEAFF
.	TRBV30	.	TRBJ1-1	TGTGCCTGGAGTGATGTGAGGACTGAAGCTTTCTTT	CAWSDVRTEAFF
.	TRBV13	TRBD1	TRBJ2-7	TGTGCCAGCAGACCAGCAGGGGGCGCCTACGAGCAGTACTTC	CASRPAGGAYEQYF